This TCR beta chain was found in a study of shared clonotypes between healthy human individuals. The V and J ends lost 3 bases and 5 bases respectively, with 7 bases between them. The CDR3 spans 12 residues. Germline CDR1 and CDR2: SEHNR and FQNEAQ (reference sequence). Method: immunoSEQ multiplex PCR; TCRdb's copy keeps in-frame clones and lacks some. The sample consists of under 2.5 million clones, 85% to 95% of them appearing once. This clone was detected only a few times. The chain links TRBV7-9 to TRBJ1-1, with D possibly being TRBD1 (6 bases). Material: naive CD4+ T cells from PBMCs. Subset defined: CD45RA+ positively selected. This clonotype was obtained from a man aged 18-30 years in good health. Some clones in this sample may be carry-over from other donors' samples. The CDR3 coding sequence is TGTGCCAGCAGCTTCGACAGGACTGAAGCTTTCTTT. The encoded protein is CASSFDRTEAFF.